Listed below are T cell receptor beta chains from one sample, sequenced in a study of CD8+CD57+ T cells in acquired aplastic anemia. TCRdb reanalysed the reads using MiXCR and keeps one entry per CDR3 protein. The sample includes roughly 220,000 distinct CDR3 sequences, about 62% of them seen just once. The sequencing input was sorted CD4+, CD8+, or CD8+CD57+ T cells (not recorded which) from PBMCs. These receptors all come from a human donor with aplastic anemia. Each CDR3 is given with its conserved first and last residue. The D gene is left open where the match is weak. Size tells how often a clone was seen (once, few, many) or the class of an expanded clone, and some rows leave it out.

D gene: TRBD1; J gene: TRBJ1-2; clone size: NA; V gene: TRBV15; CDR3 DNA: TGTGCCACCAGCAGAGAGGGACAGGGTATGGGCTACACCTTC; CDR3 protein: CATSREGQGMGYTF
D gene: NA; J gene: TRBJ2-7; clone size: NA; V gene: TRBV6-9; CDR3 DNA: TGTGCCAGCAACACTCTCTGGGCAGGGCGGAACGAGCAGTACTTC; CDR3 protein: CASNTLWAGRNEQYF
D gene: NA; J gene: TRBJ2-3; clone size: NA; V gene: TRBV2; CDR3 DNA: TGTGCCAGCAGTCGAGGGCCCCTTCTTACGCAGTATTTT; CDR3 protein: CASSRGPLLTQYF
D gene: NA; J gene: TRBJ2-3; clone size: few; V gene: TRBV20-1; CDR3 DNA: TGCAGTGCTAGAGATCAATATACGCAGTATTTT; CDR3 protein: CSARDQYTQYF
D gene: NA; J gene: TRBJ2-1; clone size: NA; V gene: TRBV9; CDR3 DNA: TGTGCCAGCAGCGTACGGTCTAGCCGGGTATATGAGCAGTTCTTC; CDR3 protein: CASSVRSSRVYEQFF
D gene: NA; J gene: TRBJ1-2; clone size: NA; V gene: TRBV5-1; CDR3 DNA: TGCGCCAGCAGGTTGGGGGGGTACACCTTC; CDR3 protein: CASRLGGYTF
D gene: NA; J gene: TRBJ2-1; clone size: NA; V gene: TRBV7-3; CDR3 DNA: TGTGCCAGCAGCCCCGGGGTCGGGGGCTATGAGCAGTTCTTC; CDR3 protein: CASSPGVGGYEQFF
D gene: NA; J gene: TRBJ1-2; clone size: NA; V gene: TRBV10-1; CDR3 DNA: TGCGCCAGCAGTGAGTCCACGGGAAACTATGGCTACACCTTC; CDR3 protein: CASSESTGNYGYTF
D gene: NA; J gene: TRBJ2-7; clone size: few; V gene: TRBV12-3/TRBV12-4; CDR3 DNA: TGTGCCAGCAGTTTCCGGAGGTCCGAGCAGTACTTC; CDR3 protein: CASSFRRSEQYF
D gene: TRBD1; J gene: TRBJ2-1; clone size: NA; V gene: TRBV10-3; CDR3 DNA: TGTGCCATTCGGACAGGGGCGGTAAATGAGCAGTTCTTC; CDR3 protein: CAIRTGAVNEQFF
D gene: TRBD1; J gene: TRBJ1-3; clone size: NA; V gene: TRBV7-9; CDR3 DNA: TGTGCCAGCAGCTCGCCCCGGACAGGGTTTTCCGGAAACACCATATATTTT; CDR3 protein: CASSSPRTGFSGNTIYF
D gene: NA; J gene: TRBJ2-2; clone size: NA; V gene: TRBV7-2; CDR3 DNA: TGTGCCAGCAGCTTAGGGATACGGGAGCTGTTTTTT; CDR3 protein: CASSLGIRELFF
D gene: NA; J gene: TRBJ2-3; clone size: NA; V gene: TRBV5-6; CDR3 DNA: TGTGCCAGCAGCTTGGGGACCATCACAGATACGCAGTATTTT; CDR3 protein: CASSLGTITDTQYF
D gene: TRBD1; J gene: TRBJ1-1; clone size: NA; V gene: TRBV7-9; CDR3 DNA: TGTGCCAGCAGCTTAAGCGGGACAGTCGACGCTTTCTTT; CDR3 protein: CASSLSGTVDAFF
D gene: NA; J gene: TRBJ1-1; clone size: NA; V gene: TRBV29-1; CDR3 DNA: TGCAGCGTTGAAGGAGGAAACAATGAAGCTTTCTTT; CDR3 protein: CSVEGGNNEAFF
D gene: TRBD2; J gene: TRBJ2-1; clone size: NA; V gene: TRBV12-3/TRBV12-4; CDR3 DNA: TGTGCCAGCAGCGTATCCGGGACTAGCGGGAGAGAGCAGTTCTTC; CDR3 protein: CASSVSGTSGREQFF
D gene: NA; J gene: TRBJ2-2; clone size: NA; V gene: TRBV5-1; CDR3 DNA: TGCGCCAGCAGCTACCAGGGCTCCGGGGAGCTGTTTTTT; CDR3 protein: CASSYQGSGELFF
D gene: NA; J gene: TRBJ2-3; clone size: NA; V gene: TRBV25-1; CDR3 DNA: TGTGCCAGCAGTGAATTGAGGGTTAGCACAGATACGCAGTATTTT; CDR3 protein: CASSELRVSTDTQYF
D gene: TRBD2; J gene: TRBJ2-7; clone size: NA; V gene: TRBV7-2; CDR3 DNA: TGTGCCAGCAGCTTAGGGTGGGGTCTAGCGGAATACGAGCAGTACTTC; CDR3 protein: CASSLGWGLAEYEQYF
D gene: NA; J gene: TRBJ2-7; clone size: NA; V gene: TRBV5-6; CDR3 DNA: TGTGCCAGCAGCTTGCAGGGTCGGGACAACGAGCAGTACTTC; CDR3 protein: CASSLQGRDNEQYF
D gene: TRBD2; J gene: TRBJ2-7; clone size: NA; V gene: TRBV20-1; CDR3 DNA: TGCAGTGCTTCCGGGACTAGCGGGAGGGCTGAGTACTTC; CDR3 protein: CSASGTSGRAEYF
D gene: TRBD2; J gene: TRBJ2-7; clone size: NA; V gene: TRBV29-1; CDR3 DNA: TGCAGCGTCCCCTTGACTAGCGGGAGCATCTACGAGCAGTACTTC; CDR3 protein: CSVPLTSGSIYEQYF
D gene: NA; J gene: TRBJ2-1; clone size: many; V gene: TRBV5-8; CDR3 DNA: TGTGCCAGCAGCTTGATAGGCTCCTACAATGAGCAGTTCTTC; CDR3 protein: CASSLIGSYNEQFF
D gene: TRBD2; J gene: TRBJ2-7; clone size: many; V gene: TRBV27; CDR3 DNA: TGTGCCAGCAGTAATTACGGGACTAGCGGTCCTCCTTACGAGCAGTACTTC; CDR3 protein: CASSNYGTSGPPYEQYF
D gene: TRBD1; J gene: TRBJ1-2; clone size: NA; V gene: TRBV10-2; CDR3 DNA: TGCGCCATATTAGGACAGGGGAGGAATGGCTACACCTTC; CDR3 protein: CAILGQGRNGYTF
D gene: NA; J gene: TRBJ1-1; clone size: NA; V gene: TRBV29-1; CDR3 DNA: TGCAGCGTTGTAGTGAACACTGAAGCTTTCTTT; CDR3 protein: CSVVVNTEAFF
D gene: TRBD1; J gene: TRBJ2-1; clone size: NA; V gene: TRBV24-1; CDR3 DNA: TGTGCCACCAGTGATCTGACAGGGGGCAATGAGCAGTTCTTC; CDR3 protein: CATSDLTGGNEQFF
D gene: NA; J gene: TRBJ1-2; clone size: NA; V gene: TRBV7-9; CDR3 DNA: TGTGCCAGCAGCCCTGAGAATTTCTATGGCTACACCTTC; CDR3 protein: CASSPENFYGYTF
D gene: NA; J gene: TRBJ1-1; clone size: NA; V gene: TRBV7-2; CDR3 DNA: TGTGCCAGCAGCGTAGGCGGGACACAAGCTTTCTTT; CDR3 protein: CASSVGGTQAFF
D gene: NA; J gene: TRBJ2-7; clone size: NA; V gene: TRBV20-1; CDR3 DNA: TGCAGTGCTAGAAGGGAAGGTAGTACCTACGAGCAGTACTTC; CDR3 protein: CSARREGSTYEQYF
D gene: NA; J gene: TRBJ2-1; clone size: NA; V gene: TRBV20-1; CDR3 DNA: TGCAGTGCTACATGGGGTAATGAGCAGTTCTTC; CDR3 protein: CSATWGNEQFF
D gene: TRBD1; J gene: TRBJ1-1; clone size: few; V gene: TRBV19; CDR3 DNA: TGTGCCAGTGCCGGGACAGGGAACACTGAAGCTTTCTTT; CDR3 protein: CASAGTGNTEAFF